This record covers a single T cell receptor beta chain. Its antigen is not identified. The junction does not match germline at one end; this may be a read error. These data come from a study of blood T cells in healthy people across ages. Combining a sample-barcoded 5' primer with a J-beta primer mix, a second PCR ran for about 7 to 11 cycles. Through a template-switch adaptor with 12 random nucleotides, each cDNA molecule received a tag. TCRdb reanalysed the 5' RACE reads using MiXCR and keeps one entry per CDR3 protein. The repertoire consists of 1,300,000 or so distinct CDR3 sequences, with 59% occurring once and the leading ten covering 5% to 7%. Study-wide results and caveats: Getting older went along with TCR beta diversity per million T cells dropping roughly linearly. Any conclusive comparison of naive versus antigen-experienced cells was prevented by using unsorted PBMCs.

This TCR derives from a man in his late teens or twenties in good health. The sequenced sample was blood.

The CDR3 nucleotides read TGTGACAGCATGGAGGGAGAGGGGGTAGGGATTCAGTACTTC. Encoded protein: CDSMEGEGVGIQYF. The gene calls are TRBV11-2 and TRBJ2-4; D may match TRBD1 or TRBD2 (6 bases each). Per the germline V gene, CDR1 is SGHAT and CDR2 is FQNNGV. The CDR3 has 14 amino acids. Complete variable domain (other parts from reference TRBV11-2 and TRBJ2-4): EAGVAQSPRYKIIEKRQSVAFWCNPISGHATLYWYQQILGQGPKLLIQFQNNGVVDDSQLPKDRFSAERLKGVDSTLKIQPAKLEDSAVYLCDSMEGEGVGIQYFGAGTRLSVL.